In this sample, the clone carrying this T cell receptor (beta chain) turned up many times. Antigen specificity is unknown. The sample is drawn from a study of Graves' ophthalmopathy and Graves' hyperthyroidism. Whole-study findings and limits: A model built from 13 signatures distinguished ophthalmopathy from stable hyperthyroidism with 87.88% sensitivity and around 78% specificity.

The study amplified TCR beta CDR3 regions using RNA transcripts. Second-round multiplex PCR followed a first-round RT-PCR using HTBI primers. MiXCR, applied by TCRdb to the multiplex PCR reads, yields one record per CDR3 protein. Among more than 300,000 distinct CDR3 sequences listed, about 16% were seen once. The V end lost 1 base, the J end lost 0 bases, and 6 bases lay between the germline ends. This CDR3 is built from 14 residues. The chain is built from TRBV12-3 or TRBV12-4 and TRBJ1-2; D is unresolved. Sequenced input: peripheral blood. The clonotype originates from a woman under 30 with stable Graves' hyperthyroidism. The CDR3 DNA sequence: TGTGCCAGCAGTTTAGGGCAACCTAACTATGGCTACACCTTC. Translation gives CASSLGQPNYGYTF.